A single T cell receptor beta chain is shown here with its context. This clonotype was observed many times. The antigen this receptor binds is unknown. Base quality data are lacking; no much larger clone is found one base away. Stable Graves' hyperthyroidism was defined as the absence of progression to ophthalmopathy over 18 months of follow-up. Hyperthyroidism patients were newly diagnosed, with disease duration under 2 months, and aged 18 to 65 years. Patients with uncontrolled infections, other autoimmune diseases, pregnancy or lactation were excluded. Diagnoses relied on clinical symptoms, serum thyroxine and TRAb, thyroid ultrasound and orbital computed tomography. Total RNA was extracted with Trizol reagent, and quality was checked on an Agilent 2100 Bioanalyzer. The sample belongs to a study of T cells in Graves' hyperthyroidism and ophthalmopathy (dated by TCRdb to about 2019). About the investigation overall: TCR V-J signatures able to tell the groups apart were searched for in a discovery cohort of 95 or so patients, of whom about 40 had Graves' ophthalmopathy and 57 had stable Graves' hyperthyroidism. Whether ophthalmopathy could be predicted prospectively was tested in an independent validation cohort made up of under 20 hyperthyroidism patients plus 17 patients who later progressed to ophthalmopathy. The roughly 100 discovery patients were divided at random into training and test sets in a 7:3 ratio. The study also compared thyroid tissue and blood T-cell repertoires from five or six Graves' hyperthyroidism patients. Once sampling was done, hyperthyroidism patients were given methimazole at a starting dose of 30 mg daily, whereas ophthalmopathy patients were given high-dose intravenous methylprednisolone. According to the paper, TCR Vbeta CDR3 sequencing was carried out on around 140 peripheral blood samples, which came from fewer than 50 ophthalmopathy, around 75 hyperthyroidism and 17 progressor patients. Results and caveats for the whole study, not just this receptor: Most expanded thyroid clonotypes (frequency above 0.001) were also detected in blood, a finding suggesting that blood repertoires may reflect thyroid immune responses. In cross-validation, a model built on a 13 V-J signature told ophthalmopathy apart from stable hyperthyroidism with under 90% sensitivity and about 81% specificity, and in testing the same model reached 80%/75%. In validation, the model predicted progression to ophthalmopathy with around 71% sensitivity and around 72% specificity, a median of 6.5 months before onset. Sample size was not statistically predetermined, and investigators were not blinded to group allocation.

The TCR beta CDR3 regions were amplified from RNA transcripts. For the first round of RT-PCR on the TCR CDR3, the HTBI primer set was used together with the Qiagen OneStep RT-PCR kit. Libraries were constructed in a second round of multiplex PCR, after which size selection and purification were carried out. Sequencing of the libraries was done on an Illumina HiSeq2000 using paired-end 100 bp reads. The paper's data handling went like this. SOAPnuke was used to process the raw data, throwing out any read that contained adapters or uncalled bases, had a mean Phred below 15, or lacked an exact constant-primer or identifier match. COPE v1.2.5 was used to merge the high-quality paired reads, and each unique nucleotide sequence was defined as a clonotype. Clonotypes were aligned to IMGT TRBV, TRBD and TRBJ reference segments using MiTCR v1.1. The analysis included only V-J combinations with a frequency above 0.0001, which together covered around 99% of the repertoires. A TCS score was defined as the ratio of F50 (clonal expansion) to E x V (chaos), with BLOSUM62-based TCRdist applied between CDR3 peptides within each V-J. Welch's t-statistics and random forest reduced 514 V-J features to fewer than 15, which were used in a naive Bayes classifier (R e1071). Thyroid-blood repertoire similarity was quantified with the Morisita-Horn index. Starting from the raw public reads, TCRdb applied fastp trimming at Q25, assembled clones with MiXCR and retained in-frame beta chains. Here each entry gathers all rows of one CDR3 protein and keeps the most common genes and DNA. Clone size and V and J calls follow TCRdb, not the original study. The sample table holds 610,000 or so distinct CDR3 sequences, of which 40% to 55% were seen once. The ten top clones hold about 7.8% of the sample.

The germline V gene sets CDR1 to KGHSH and CDR2 to LQKENI. Trimming at the junction amounts to 4 bases on V and 5 bases on J, and the germline ends lie 9 bases apart. Measured from the cysteine to the phenylalanine, the CDR3 is 13 residues long. The entry retains the CDR3 DNA only, 39 bases that are in frame from base 1. The chain links TRBV18 with TRBJ1-5; TRBD1 could be the D gene, as 5 bases match. Sequencing was carried out using peripheral blood or thyroid tissue (not recorded which). The sequence derives from a woman aged 18-30 years with Graves' hyperthyroidism. The nucleotides read TGTGCCAGCTCACGGACAACAGATCAGCCCCAGCATTTT. This is translated as CASSRTTDQPQHF.